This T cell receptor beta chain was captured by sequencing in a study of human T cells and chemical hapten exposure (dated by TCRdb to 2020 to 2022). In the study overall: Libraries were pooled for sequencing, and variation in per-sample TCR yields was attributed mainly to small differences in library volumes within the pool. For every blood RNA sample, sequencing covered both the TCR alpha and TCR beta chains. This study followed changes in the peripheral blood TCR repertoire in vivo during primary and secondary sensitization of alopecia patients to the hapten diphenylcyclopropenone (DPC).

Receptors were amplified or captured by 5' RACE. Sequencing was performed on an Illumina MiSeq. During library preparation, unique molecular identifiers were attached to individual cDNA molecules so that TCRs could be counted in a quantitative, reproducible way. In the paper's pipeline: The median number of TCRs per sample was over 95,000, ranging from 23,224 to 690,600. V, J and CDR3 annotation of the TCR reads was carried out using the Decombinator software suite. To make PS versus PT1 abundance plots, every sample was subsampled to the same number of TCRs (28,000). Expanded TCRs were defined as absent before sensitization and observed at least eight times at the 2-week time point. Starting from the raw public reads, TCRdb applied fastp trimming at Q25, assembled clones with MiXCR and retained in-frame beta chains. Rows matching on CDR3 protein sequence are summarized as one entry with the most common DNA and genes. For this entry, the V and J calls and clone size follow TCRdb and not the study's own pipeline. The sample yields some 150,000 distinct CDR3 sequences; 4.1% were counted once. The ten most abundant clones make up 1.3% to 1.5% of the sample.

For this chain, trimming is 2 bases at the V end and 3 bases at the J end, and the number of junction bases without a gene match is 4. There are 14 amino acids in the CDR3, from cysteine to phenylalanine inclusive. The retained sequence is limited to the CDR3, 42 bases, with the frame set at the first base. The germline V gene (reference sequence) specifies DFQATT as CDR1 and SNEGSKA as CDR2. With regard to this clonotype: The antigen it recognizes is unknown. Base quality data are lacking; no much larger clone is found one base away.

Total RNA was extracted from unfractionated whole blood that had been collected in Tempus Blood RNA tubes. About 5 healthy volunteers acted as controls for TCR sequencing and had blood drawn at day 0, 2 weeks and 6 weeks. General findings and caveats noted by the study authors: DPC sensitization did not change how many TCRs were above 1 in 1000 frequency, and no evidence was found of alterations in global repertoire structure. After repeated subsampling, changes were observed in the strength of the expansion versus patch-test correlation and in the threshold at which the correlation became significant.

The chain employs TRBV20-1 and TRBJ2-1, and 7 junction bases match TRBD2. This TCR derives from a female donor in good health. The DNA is TGCAGTGCTAGACGGGACTACTGCTACAATGAGCAGTTCTTC. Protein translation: CSARRDYCYNEQFF.